Ten or more counts support the clone carrying this TCR beta chain. This record comes from a study of T cells in Graves' hyperthyroidism and ophthalmopathy. The overall study: Upon initial diagnosis and before any treatment, peripheral blood was collected.

Ophthalmopathy patients all had a Clinical Activity Score of at least 3, a NOSPECS grade of at least 4 and disease under 3 months old. Uncontrolled infection, other autoimmune disease, pregnancy or lactation disqualified patients from enrolment. Germline-derived CDR1 and CDR2 are GTSNPN and SVGIG (reference sequence). Trimming cost V 3 bases and J 3 bases, with 17 bases left between them. This CDR3 has 15 amino acids. Using RNA transcripts as the source, TCR beta CDR3 regions were amplified. TCR CDR3 regions were first amplified by RT-PCR with HTBI primers. TCRdb used MiXCR to reprocess the multiplex PCR reads, holding one entry per CDR3 protein. The profile shows approximately 400,000 distinct CDR3 sequences, more than 14% of them singletons.

Sequenced input: blood. This clonotype was sampled from a woman aged 25 to 39 with Graves' ophthalmopathy. The J gene is TRBJ2-5, the V gene TRBV30; TRBD2 might be the D (7 bases). The DNA of the CDR3 is TGTGCCTGGAGAGGTATACGGGGGGCCAAAGAGACCCAGTACTTC. Translation: CAWRGIRGAKETQYF.